The clone carrying this T cell receptor beta chain turned up a few times. Some clones are missing from TCRdb's copy, which holds only in-frame ones; the method was immunoSEQ multiplex PCR. The repertoire has some 120,000 clones, approximately 87% of them found once; the top ten carry roughly an eighth. This sample stems from a study of T cell responses to AZD1222 COVID-19 vaccine. The V gene's germline CDR1 is MNHEY and CDR2 SVGEGT. There are 16 residues in the CDR3. After removal of 6 bases from V and 7 bases from J, the junction contained 13 bases not matched to a gene. This sequence was found in an adult in good health. The sample was peripheral blood, taken on day 0 of AZD1222 vaccination. The chain is built from TRBV6-2 or TRBV6-3 and TRBJ2-1, with TRBD1 matching 9 bases. The CDR3 DNA reads as TGTGCCAGCAGCGGCTTACAGGGGGCGTCGTATAATGAGCAGTTCTTC. Encoded protein: CASSGLQGASYNEQFF.